This TCR beta chain originates from a study of CD8+CD57+ T cells in acquired aplastic anemia. Study as a whole: On average, sorted CD4+ and CD8+ cells gave 3 to 3.5 ug of DNA.

The CDR3 runs 16 residues. V lost 5 bases to trimming and J lost 5 bases; unmatched junction nucleotides: 6. CDR1 is LNHNV and CDR2 is YYDKDF in the germline V gene (reference sequence). Both TCR beta VDJ combination and CDR3 sequence profiling were carried out. Genomic DNA was the template for this profiling. MiXCR, run by TCRdb on the reads, gives a single entry per CDR3 protein. The sample records approximately 95,000 distinct CDR3 sequences, 55% to 80% being singletons. This clonotype is a singleton in its sample. The antigen remains undetermined. Sequencing was done on patients that had shown CD8+CD57+ cell expansion by flow cytometry. None of the patients had been given any therapy when their blood was sampled. Notes on the study in general: Roughly 30 was the count of CD8+ CDR3 sequences that patients shared with controls.

The rearrangement links TRBV15 to TRBJ2-1, with TRBD2 matching 13 bases. Sequencing used sorted CD4+, CD8+, or CD8+CD57+ T cells (not recorded which) from PBMCs. This TCR was recovered from a human donor with aplastic anemia. In nucleotides, the CDR3 is TGTGCCACCAGCGAGACTAGCGGGGGGAAGAACAATGAGCAGTTCTTC. The encoded protein is CATSETSGGKNNEQFF.